These 9 T cell receptor beta chains originate from one sample sequenced in a study of blood T cells in healthy people across ages. The use of a sample-barcoded 5' primer and a J-beta primer mix characterized a second PCR of about 6 to 11 cycles. TCRdb re-called the 5' RACE reads with MiXCR, one entry per CDR3 protein. The table records 350,000 to 450,000 distinct CDR3 sequences, about half of them present only once. Specimen: blood. Receptor source: a man aged 55 to 70 in good health.

V gene TRBV2 combines with J gene TRBJ2-1, with TRBD2 matching over 12 bases. This CDR3 is 15 amino acids long. Germline V CDR1 and CDR2: SNHLY, FYNNEI. Unmatched junction bases numbered 8, after V lost 7 bases and J lost 7 bases. This chain's CDR3 is CASKASGRAENEQFF. The DNA for the CDR3 is TGTGCCAGCAAGGCTAGCGGGAGGGCCGAAAATGAGCAGTTCTTC.

V gene TRBV29-1 combines with J gene TRBJ1-2; 9 positions match TRBD1. The CDR3 sequence is 15 residues long. V gave up 3 bases and J gave up 5 bases; unmatched junction bases: 10. Germline V gene sequence: CDR1 SQVTM, CDR2 ANQGSEA. CDR3 protein: CSVESEQGAGYGYTF. In nucleotides, the CDR3 is TGCAGCGTTGAGTCGGAACAGGGGGCTGGGTATGGCTACACCTTC.

The gene calls are TRBV20-1 and TRBJ1-2; possible D gene TRBD1, 5 bases. Germline CDR1 and CDR2: DFQATT and SNEGSKA (reference sequence). V gave up 2 bases and J gave up 6 bases, with 7 bases separating them. The CDR3 sequence is 11 residues long. Written as DNA, the CDR3 is TGCAGTGCTAGACAGGGCCATGGCTACACCTTC. Translated, it gives CSARQGHGYTF.

This clonotype has just a few counts. The chain has TRBV19 and TRBJ2-5; D is uncertain. V was clipped by 0 bases and J by 0 bases, with 5 bases between them. The CDR3 is 14 amino acids. CDR1 and CDR2 from the germline V gene are LNHDA and SQIVND (reference sequence). The CDR3, as DNA: TGTGCCAGTAGTATAGAACGCAACCAAGAGACCCAGTACTTC. It is translated as CASSIERNQETQYF. Full variable domain (remainder filled in from reference TRBV19 and TRBJ2-5): DGGITQSPKYLFRKEGQNVTLSCEQNLNHDAMYWYRQDPGQGLRLIYYSQIVNDFQKGDIAEGYSVSREKKESFPLTVTSAQKNPTAFYLCASSIERNQETQYFGPGTRLLVL.

This clonotype was observed once. The rearrangement joins TRBV20-1 to TRBJ2-5; maybe TRBD1 (6 bases). V was cut by 5 bases and J by 5 bases, with 12 bases left in between. From germline, CDR1 is DFQATT and CDR2 SNEGSKA (reference sequence). The CDR3 is 12 residues long. The CDR3 DNA sequence: TGCAGTGCTCCGGACACAGGGGAGACCCAGTACTTC. Translated: CSAPDTGETQYF.

V is TRBV29-1 and J is TRBJ2-4; no reliable D call. The J call is in doubt because the DNA end fits TRBJ2-7 better. This CDR3 contains 14 residues. Germline V gene data show CDR1 as SQVTM and CDR2 as ANQGSEA. The chain's CDR3 is CSVEDRDTNYEQYF. The CDR3, as DNA: TGCAGCGTTGAAGATCGAGACACCAATTACGAGCAGTACTTC.

J is TRBJ1-6 and V is TRBV25-1; D remains ambiguous. V gave up 2 bases and J gave up 0 bases, with 5 bases separating them. CDR1 and CDR2 from the germline V gene are MGHDK and SYGVNS. The CDR3 totals 15 residues. CDR3 residues: CASSEPFSYNSPLHF. The CDR3 DNA follows: TGTGCCAGCAGTGAACCCTTCTCCTATAATTCACCCCTCCACTTT.

The rearrangement joins TRBV28 to TRBJ1-1; D not certain. CDR1 is MDHEN and CDR2 is SYDVKM in the germline V gene. This CDR3 has 14 residues. Trimming removed 7 bases from V and 0 bases from J, with 12 bases in between. CDR3 DNA sequence: TGTGCCAGCACCCGGTCGGGTGTGAACACTGAAGCTTTCTTT. Translated: CASTRSGVNTEAFF.

The rearrangement links TRBV28 to TRBJ2-5; D remains ambiguous. The closer fit of TRBJ2-7 to the DNA end suggests the J call may be wrong. Germline CDR1 is MDHEN and CDR2 is SYDVKM. The CDR3 extends over 12 amino acids. Here the CDR3 DNA reads TGTGCCAGCAGTTTTCCTCCTTTCGAGCAGTACTTC. Protein product: CASSFPPFEQYF.